Presented here are 9 T cell receptor beta chains from one specimen sequenced in a study of blood T cell repertoires in COVID-19. This table comes from immunoSEQ multiplex PCR, and its TCRdb copy is limited to in-frame clones, with some not included. The top ten hold approximately 2.7% of the sample, which has about 180,000 clones, 80% to 90% seen once. The specimen was peripheral blood. All receptors come from a man aged 35 to 55 with active or convalescent COVID-19.

This chain uses TRBV29-1 with TRBJ2-1; D is unclear. The germline CDR1 and CDR2 sequences are SQVTM and ANQGSEA. The CDR3 totals 18 residues. V was clipped by 5 bases and J by 6 bases, with 29 bases between them. For the CDR3, the DNA is TGCAGCGTTACTATCCCCCTTAAGAGGATTAACTACCTCAATGAGCAGTTCTTC. This gives the protein CSVTIPLKRINYLNEQFF.

V usage is TRBV5-8 and J usage is TRBJ1-4, with D unresolved. The V gene's germline CDR1 is SGHTS and CDR2 YDEGEE. The CDR3 runs 13 residues. V lost 4 bases to trimming and J lost 7 bases, with 11 bases between them. The CDR3 region is CASSARPGEKLFF. CDR3 nucleotides: TGTGCCAGCAGCGCGAGGCCCGGTGAAAAACTGTTTTTT.

The genes are TRBV3-1 (or the pseudogene TRBV3-2) and TRBJ1-1, with TRBD1 matching 7 bases. The CDR3 length is 14 residues. Trimming took 6 bases from V and 1 from J; bases not matched to a gene: 5. Germline V gene lookup returns CDR1 LGHDT and CDR2 YNNKEL (reference sequence). The CDR3 DNA sequence: TGTGCCAGCAGGGAGACAGGGAGGAACACTGAAGCTTTCTTT. Its protein is CASRETGRNTEAFF.

A word on this clone: The missing conserved phenylalanine or tryptophan at the end of this CDR3 makes a read error likely. No DNA is shown, since the ends of the CDR3 on it are uncertain; the CDR3 is the one TCRdb lists. The chain couples TRBV3-1 (or the pseudogene TRBV3-2) to TRBJ1-2; whether TRBD1, the table's D call, matches the DNA was not checked. The CDR3 spans 11 amino acids, including both terminal residues. The germline gives CDR1 LGHDT, CDR2 YNNKEL (reference sequence). The CDR3 spells CASSQQTGQGR.

The gene calls are TRBV4-1 and TRBJ1-2, with 7 bases that match TRBD1. Germline lookup yields CDR1 MGHRA and CDR2 YSYEKL. CDR3 length: 15 amino acids. The junction had 9 bases not matched to a gene; V was cut back by 4 bases and J by 4 bases. The CDR3 loop is CASSPLQGIGYGYTF. CDR3 in DNA: TGCGCCAGCAGCCCCCTACAGGGGATTGGCTATGGCTACACCTTC.

The rearrangement links TRBV14 to TRBJ1-1; D unresolved. Germline V gene sequence: CDR1 SGHDN, CDR2 FVKESK. V gave up 0 bases and J gave up 3 bases, with 8 bases separating them. The CDR3 spans 14 residues. The CDR3 DNA follows: TGTGCCAGCAGCCAAGACCCCGGGGACACTGAAGCTTTCTTT. Translation: CASSQDPGDTEAFF.

The chain uses TRBV28 and TRBJ1-2; D is undetermined. V was pared by 3 bases and J by 2 bases, with 7 bases between. There are 13 residues in the CDR3. Germline loops: CDR1 MDHEN, CDR2 SYDVKM. The CDR3 nucleotides read TGTGCCAGCAGTTTCCCCAGGAACTATGGCTACACCTTC. Amino acids: CASSFPRNYGYTF.

CDR3 sequence: CASSEQGGTDTQYF. CDR3 DNA sequence: TGTGCCAGCAGCGAACAGGGGGGCACAGATACGCAGTATTTT. This chain connects TRBV9 to TRBJ2-3, with 8 bases lining up with TRBD1. Germline-derived CDR1 and CDR2 are SGDLS and YYNGEE. V gave up 3 bases and J gave up 1 base; unmatched junction bases: 1. CDR3 length: 14 amino acids.

The J gene is TRBJ1-6, the V gene TRBV3-1 (or the pseudogene TRBV3-2), with a tentative D call TRBD1 (5 bases). The ends were cut back, 3 bases at V and 7 bases at J, with 13 bases in the middle. CDR1 is LGHDT, CDR2 YNNKEL, per germline (reference sequence). This CDR3 has 15 residues. The CDR3 loop reads CASSQSGTGNSPLHF. The CDR3 DNA sequence: TGTGCCAGCAGCCAGTCCGGGACTGGGAATTCACCCCTCCACTTT.